The TCR beta chain described here comes from a study of T cells in Graves' hyperthyroidism and ophthalmopathy. Study-wide results and limits: Within blood appeared most thyroid clonotypes that had expanded above 0.001.

This clonotype has a handful of counts. Its antigen remains unknown. The investigators amplified TCR beta CDR3 regions from RNA transcripts. The study used the HTBI primer set for a first-round RT-PCR of the TCR CDR3. Each CDR3 protein is one row after TCRdb ran MiXCR on the multiplex PCR reads. The sample has 340,000 or so distinct CDR3 sequences, roughly 17% seen once. V shed 5 bases and J shed 0 bases, with 13 bases lying between them. The CDR3 covers 16 residues. Germline V lookup: CDR1 LGHDT, CDR2 YNNKEL (reference sequence). The rearrangement links TRBV3-1 to TRBJ1-4, with D maybe TRBD1 (5 bases). The receptor was derived from a man aged 25-45 years with Graves' hyperthyroidism. What was sequenced was blood. The chain's CDR3 is CASSSRTGATNEKLFF. In nucleotides, the CDR3 is TGTGCCAGCAGCTCTCGGACGGGGGCAACTAATGAAAAACTGTTTTTT.